What follows describes a single T cell receptor (beta chain). The sample is drawn from a study of sequential checkpoint blockade in melanoma. Looking at the study overall: First-line arms were nivolumab then ipilimumab, or the reverse, randomized 1:1.

The CDR3 is 14 amino acids. The V end was cut by 1 base, the J end by 4 bases, with 10 bases between. The germline V gene has CDR1 LNHNV and CDR2 YYDKDF (reference sequence). Clones were sequenced by immunoSEQ multiplex PCR, and TCRdb holds only the in-frame ones, with some missing. The data contain about 20,000 clones, around four fifths of them singletons. The treatment denotes: randomized to nivolumab then ipilimumab (arm A) or the reverse (arm B). Patients had received no earlier DNA-damaging chemotherapy. Sorted cells were live CD3+CD8+, lacking CD19 and CD56, from PBMCs. Sequences were derived from CD8+ T cells sorted from blood (inferred from file names), sampled from a patient given nivolumab and ipilimumab in sequence. The V and J genes are TRBV15 and TRBJ1-2; D is undetermined. This TCR was recovered from a human donor with melanoma. DNA of the CDR3: TGTGCCACCAGCAGAGTTACTGTATCCTATGGCTACACCTTC. Its translation: CATSRVTVSYGYTF. Complete variable domain (other parts from reference TRBV15 and TRBJ1-2): DAMVIQNPRYQVTQFGKPVTLSCSQTLNHNVMYWYQQKSSQAPKLLFHYYDKDFNNEADTPDNFQSRRPNTSFCFLDIRSPGLGDTAMYLCATSRVTVSYGYTFGSGTRLTVV.